This TCR beta chain stems from a study of blood T cells in healthy people across ages. Study-wide findings and caveats: Percentage of naive T cells showed a strong correlation with TCR beta diversity.

This CDR3 has 15 residues. V dropped 4 bases and J dropped 5 bases, with 12 bases sitting between them. Germline loops: CDR1 MNHEY, CDR2 SMNVEV (reference sequence). Total RNA was extracted at no less than 6 micrograms per sample. With respect to this clonotype: What it binds is unknown.

Using a J-beta primer mix together with a sample-barcoded 5' primer, a second PCR was run for about 7 to 12 cycles. TCRdb re-analysed the 5' RACE reads in MiXCR, keeping a single row per CDR3 protein. In the table there are about 800,000 distinct CDR3 sequences, 20% to 25% of which are singletons. The data were also submitted as part of a second study, on T cells of mothers and their children. Per that paper: Each child gave 2.5 million to 3.5 million TCR beta CDR3 reads (each mother, over 8.5 million). Mothers and children who were related shared slightly more overlap than unrelated pairs, but not significantly more.

This sequence was found in a boy aged 5 to 17 in good health. The sample consisted of blood. V is TRBV27 and J is TRBJ1-6; D might be TRBD1 (6 bases). As DNA, the CDR3 is TGTGCCAGCAGTTCCTCCGGGACACATAATTCACCCCTCCACTTT. Residues: CASSSSGTHNSPLHF.